Here is one T cell receptor beta chain with its context. Its antigen is still unknown. The source of the sample is a study of shared clonotypes between healthy human individuals. Germline CDR1 is MDHEN and CDR2 is SYDVKM. V lost 2 bases and J lost 2, with 10 bases in between. The CDR3 spans 15 residues. Overall study findings and caveats: Exclusively blood specimens were collected; tissue repertoires likely differ. Rarefaction demonstrated incomplete sorted-subset sequencing despite large depth. The study drew on few donors, limiting represented genetic and exposure-history diversity.

TCRdb keeps only in-frame clones here, not all; method: immunoSEQ multiplex PCR. This sample has around 1.4 million clones, with 98% to 99% found just once. The sequence was collected from a man aged 25 to 40 in good health. The chain couples TRBV28 to TRBJ2-1; D is uncertain. Sequences were obtained from naive CD4+ T cells sorted from blood. Subset specified: CD45RA+ positively selected. As DNA, the CDR3 is TGTGCCAGCAGTTTACCCCAGAGAACCTACAATGAGCAGTTCTTC. Translation gives CASSLPQRTYNEQFF.